This TCR beta chain is drawn from a study of CD8 T cells in Susac syndrome. Random hexamers were used to reverse transcribe the RNA input (roughly 0.5 to 1 ug). TCRdb re-analysed the immunoSEQ multiplex PCR reads in MiXCR, keeping a single row per CDR3 protein. The sample comprises about 150,000 distinct CDR3 sequences, nearly 97% of which are singletons, and approximately 0.15% rests with the top ten. The sequence was collected from a human donor with multiple sclerosis. Sequenced material: CD8+ T cells from PBMCs.

Written as DNA, the CDR3 is TGTGCCAGCAGCTTAGAAGGGCTCGATGAGCAGTTCTTC. This translates into CASSLEGLDEQFF. The chain couples TRBV11-2 to TRBJ2-1; D is ambiguous. Germline V gives CDR1 SGHAT, CDR2 FQNNGV. Trimming shortened V by 0 bases and J by 8 bases, and 8 bases separated the two germline ends. The CDR3 sequence is 13 residues long.